Below, 11 T cell receptor beta chains from the same sample are listed, as sequenced in a study of blood T cell repertoires in COVID-19 (dated by TCRdb to the early 2020s). Library creation used the immunoSEQ multiplex PCR assay. As stored in TCRdb, this immuneACCESS dataset retains in-frame rearrangements with V and J assigned. A fraction of the clones does not appear; measured against another copy, unresolved V genes explain less than half of the discrepancy, and the remainder lacks a known reason. For this sample the table gives a few hundred thousand clones, of which over 75% were detected only once. The biggest ten clones account for about 7.8% of the sample. Sequences were obtained from peripheral blood. The origin of the receptors is a woman aged 45 to 65 who had recovered from COVID-19.

This clone was found a few times. J is TRBJ1-5 and V is TRBV2; D remains unclear. The ends were cut back, 4 bases at V and 4 bases at J, with 8 bases in the middle. The germline V gene encodes CDR1 SNHLY and CDR2 FYNNEI. The CDR3 covers 13 residues. DNA of the CDR3: TGTGCCAGCAGTGGGGAGGCAAATCAGCCCCAGCATTTT. Residues: CASSGEANQPQHF.

The gene calls are TRBV7-2 and TRBJ1-6; 8 bases match TRBD1. Germline CDR1 is SGHTA and CDR2 is FQGNSA. The CDR3 sequence is 15 residues long. The V and J ends lost 5 bases and 5 bases, in that order; junction bases with no gene match: 5. In DNA form, the CDR3 reads TGTGCCAGCAGCCTTGGACAGGGTAATAATTCACCCCTCCACTTT. Amino acids: CASSLGQGNNSPLHF.

The table lists this clone with a count of one. The chain is built from TRBV19 and TRBJ2-2; D is perhaps TRBD1 (6 bases). Trimming removed 7 bases from V and 6 bases from J, with 15 bases in between. This CDR3 has 14 residues. Germline CDR1 LNHDA, CDR2 SQIVND (reference sequence). CDR3 loop: CASTPNRAAGELFF. For the CDR3, the DNA is TGTGCCAGTACCCCCAACAGGGCTGCCGGGGAGCTGTTTTTT.

This CDR3 is CASSLGKVAGTDTQYF. CDR3 coding DNA: TGCGCCAGCAGCTTGGGGAAAGTGGCGGGCACAGATACGCAGTATTTT. The chain employs TRBV5-1 and TRBJ2-3, with D hard to call. Deletions cut 0 bases from V and 1 base from J, with 12 bases between. This CDR3 region has 16 residues. Germline lookup yields CDR1 SGHRS and CDR2 YFSETQ.

The chain is built from TRBV7-8 and TRBJ1-6; D uncertain. CDR3 length: 18 amino acids. Trimming pared 5 bases from V and 0 bases from J, leaving 17 bases between. Germline-derived CDR1 and CDR2 are SGHVS and FQNEAQ. In nucleotides, the CDR3 is TGTGCCAGCAGCAAAGCCGCGGGTGGGAGCTCCTATAATTCACCCCTCCACTTT. It translates to CASSKAAGGSSYNSPLHF. Combining the CDR3 with reference TRBV7-8 and TRBJ1-6 gives the whole variable domain GAGVSQSPRYKVAKRGQDVALRCDPISGHVSLFWYQQALGQGPEFLTYFQNEAQLDKSGLPSDRFFAERPEGSVSTLKIQRTQQEDSAVYLCASSKAAGGSSYNSPLHFGNGTRLTVT.

CDR3 protein: CASSLSPSVVYGYTF. Here the CDR3 DNA reads TGTGCCAGCAGTTTAAGTCCCTCGGTAGTCTATGGCTACACCTTC. The chain carries TRBV27 and TRBJ1-2, with D hard to call. Deletions cut 2 bases from V and 4 bases from J, with 14 bases between. The CDR3 covers 15 residues. Germline V gene lookup returns CDR1 MNHEY and CDR2 SMNVEV (reference sequence).

The table lists this clone with a count of one. The V gene is TRBV2, the J gene TRBJ1-4; maybe TRBD1 (5 bases). The CDR3 length is 14 residues. CDR1 SNHLY and CDR2 FYNNEI come from the germline V gene. V was pared by 8 bases and J by 1 base, with 11 bases between. Here the CDR3 DNA reads TGTGCCAGCTACAGTGGACAAACTAATGAAAAACTGTTTTTT. As protein: CASYSGQTNEKLFF.

This chain links TRBV7-2 with TRBJ2-1; no definite D call. V lost 5 bases and J lost 0, with 17 bases in between. The CDR3 contains 17 residues. CDR1 and CDR2 (germline): SGHTA, FQGNSA. CDR3 DNA sequence: TGTGCCAGCAGCCCCAGGTTGGGCTTTAGCTCCTACAATGAGCAGTTCTTC. Its protein is CASSPRLGFSSYNEQFF.

The chain has TRBV28 and TRBJ2-1, with 9 bases matching TRBD1. CDR3 length equals 16 residues. V lost 7 bases, J lost 7 bases, and 14 bases stayed unmatched. The germline V gene has CDR1 MDHEN and CDR2 SYDVKM. The DNA of the CDR3 is TGTGCCAGCAACACCCGGAGGAGACAGGGGGGGAATGAGCAGTTCTTC. Residues: CASNTRRRQGGNEQFF.

The chain has TRBV19 and TRBJ1-6; D is undetermined. V lost 6 bases and J lost 5, with 11 bases in between. CDR3 length: 14 residues. CDR1 is LNHDA, CDR2 SQIVND, per germline (reference sequence). The DNA of the CDR3 is TGTGCCAGTAGGGCTTGGCCAAATAATTCACCCCTCCACTTT. It specifies CASRAWPNNSPLHF.

A single count supports this clone. This chain joins TRBV10-3 and TRBJ2-5; possibly TRBD2 for D (5 bases). V dropped 7 bases and J dropped 2 bases, with 11 bases sitting between them. Germline V lookup: CDR1 ENHRY, CDR2 SYGVKD. The CDR3 covers 13 residues. CDR3 sequence (DNA): TGTGCCATCACAAGGGAGCCTCAAGAGACCCAGTACTTC. The encoded protein is CAITREPQETQYF.